The entry that follows covers one T cell receptor (beta chain) sequence. These data belong to a study of CD8+ T cells in alopecia areata. CDR1 is KGHSH and CDR2 is LQKENI in the germline V gene. The CDR3 covers 14 residues. Trimming removed 8 bases from V and 8 bases from J; junction bases left unmatched: 8. Treatment of the sample: oral pan-JAK inhibitor, 5-10 mg twice daily. Extracted RNA was reverse transcribed, and the resulting cDNA served as sequencing template. Clones were read by immunoSEQ multiplex PCR, and TCRdb kept only the in-frame ones, dropping some. The table records 150,000 to 200,000 clones, around three fifths of them present only once.

The TCR comes from a human donor with alopecia areata. The sample here was CD4+ T cells sorted from blood, taken at week 24, from a patient treated with tofacitinib. The chain joins TRBV18 to TRBJ2-1; 11 bases match TRBD2. The CDR3, as DNA: TGTGCCAGCACAACTAGCGGGGGATCGTATGAGCAGTTCTTC. Its translation is CASTTSGGSYEQFF.